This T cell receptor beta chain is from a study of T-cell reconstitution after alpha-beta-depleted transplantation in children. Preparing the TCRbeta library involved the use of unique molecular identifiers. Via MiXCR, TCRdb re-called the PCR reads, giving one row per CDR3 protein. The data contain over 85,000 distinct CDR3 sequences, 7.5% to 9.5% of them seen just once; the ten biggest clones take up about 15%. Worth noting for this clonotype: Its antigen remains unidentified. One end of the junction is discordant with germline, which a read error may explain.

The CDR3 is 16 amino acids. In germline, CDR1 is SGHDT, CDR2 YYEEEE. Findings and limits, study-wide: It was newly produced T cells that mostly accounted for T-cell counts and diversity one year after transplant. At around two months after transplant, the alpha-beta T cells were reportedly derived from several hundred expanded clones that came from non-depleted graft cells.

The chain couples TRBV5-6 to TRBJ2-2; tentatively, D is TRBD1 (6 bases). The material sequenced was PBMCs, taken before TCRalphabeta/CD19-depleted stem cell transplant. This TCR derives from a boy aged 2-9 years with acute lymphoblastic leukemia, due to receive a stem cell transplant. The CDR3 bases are TGTGCCGGCAGCCCCCCCGACAGGACTCTCCACGGGGAGCTGTTTTTT. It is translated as CAGSPPDRTLHGELFF. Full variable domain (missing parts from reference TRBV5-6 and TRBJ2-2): DAGVTQSPTHLIKTRGQQVTLRCSPKSGHDTVSWYQQALGQGPQFIFQYYEEEERQRGNFPDRFSGHQFPNYSSELNVNALLLGDSALYLCAGSPPDRTLHGELFFGEGSRLTVL.